The T cell receptor (beta chain) described here comes from a study of blood T cell repertoires in COVID-19. Whole-study context: Researchers got acute and convalescent COVID-19 samples from the United States, Italy and Spain. Sources were T cells, B-cell-depleted T cells, or PBMCs; the material itself was cDNA or gDNA.

Trimming removed 5 bases from V and 8 bases from J; junction bases left unmatched: 13. The CDR3 contains 17 residues. The V gene's germline CDR1 is SGHNT and CDR2 YENEEA. Original data processing: Amplification with reference gene primers provided the estimates of nucleated cell counts. The data were produced by immunoSEQ multiplex PCR, yet TCRdb's version contains in-frame clones alone and is incomplete. V, J and clone size reflect that table, while D and trimming were determined from the DNA. The data hold some 150,000 clones, with 88% observed a single time. V usage is TRBV11-3 and J usage is TRBJ2-1; TRBD1 agrees at 12 bases. The sample consisted of peripheral blood. The receptor was derived from a woman between 65 and 79 years old with acute or convalescent COVID-19. In DNA form, the CDR3 reads TGTGCCAGCAGCCCAAACTCCGGGACAGGGGGCAGGGATGAGCAGTTCTTC. This encodes CASSPNSGTGGRDEQFF.